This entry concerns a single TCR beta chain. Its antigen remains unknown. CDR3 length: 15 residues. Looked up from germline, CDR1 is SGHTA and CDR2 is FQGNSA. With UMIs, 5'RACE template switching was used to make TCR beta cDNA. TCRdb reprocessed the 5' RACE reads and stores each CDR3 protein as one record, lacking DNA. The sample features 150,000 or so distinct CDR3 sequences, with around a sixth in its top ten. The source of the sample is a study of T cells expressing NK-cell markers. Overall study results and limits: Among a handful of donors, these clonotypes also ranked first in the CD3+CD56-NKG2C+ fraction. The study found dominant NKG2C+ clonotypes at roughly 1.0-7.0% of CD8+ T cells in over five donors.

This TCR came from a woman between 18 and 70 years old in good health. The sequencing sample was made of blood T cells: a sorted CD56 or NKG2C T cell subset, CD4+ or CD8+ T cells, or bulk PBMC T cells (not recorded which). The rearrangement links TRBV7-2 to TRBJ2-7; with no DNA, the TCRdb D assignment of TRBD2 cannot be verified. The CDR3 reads CASSLRTSGTYEQYF.